The clone carrying this TCR beta chain was seen more than once but under ten times. This sample stems from a study of cytomegalovirus exposure and HLA in healthy donors. Background on the study: 81% of more than 300 genotyped donors fell in the Caucasian-associated ancestry cluster.

The CDR3 totals 15 residues. Per germline, CDR1 MNHEY and CDR2 SVGAGI. V lost 7 bases to trimming and J lost 10 bases; unmatched junction nucleotides: 13. Donors in the study were healthy people who gave bone marrow. The PCR was carried out with 60 Vbeta primers and 13 Jbeta primers. Profiled with immunoSEQ multiplex PCR; TCRdb holds only in-frame clones, not every one. Of approximately 270,000 clones listed, 75% to 90% are singletons. The clonotype comes from a girl aged 2 to 10 in good health and CMV-seronegative. The material sequenced was PBMCs. The V and J genes are TRBV6-5 and TRBJ1-4; the match to TRBD1 covers 9 bases. Here the CDR3 reads CASTTRGQGKTKLFF. The DNA of the CDR3 is TGTGCCAGCACCACCCGAGGACAGGGGAAAACAAAACTGTTTTTT.